The 29 T cell receptor beta chains in this list originate from one sample, sequenced in a study of blood T cells in healthy people across ages. Together with a sample-barcoded 5' primer, a J-beta primer mix was included in a second PCR lasting roughly 7 to 11 cycles. TCRdb used MiXCR to reprocess the 5' RACE reads, holding one entry per CDR3 protein. The sample lists over 750,000 distinct CDR3 sequences, more than 20% occurring once. A further study also used this sample, focusing on T cells of mothers and their children.

Sequenced: blood. These receptors were taken from a boy between 10 and 17 years old in good health.

This clonotype showed up just a few times. This chain links TRBV15 with TRBJ2-2; D unclear. CDR1 is LNHNV, CDR2 YYDKDF, per germline (reference sequence). The V and J ends lost 5 bases and 5 bases respectively, with 9 bases between them. The CDR3 has 13 amino acids. CDR3 bases: TGTGCCACCAGCGAAGCGAGGACCGGGGAGCTGTTTTTT. This encodes CATSEARTGELFF.

The chain uses TRBV5-5 and TRBJ2-1, with a possible D match to TRBD2 (5 bases). CDR1 is SGHKS and CDR2 is YYEKEE in the germline V gene (reference sequence). The length of the CDR3 is 16 residues. The germline V and J ends were trimmed by 0 bases and 6 bases, with 16 bases remaining between them. The CDR3 sequence is CASSLARLATFNEQFF. DNA of the CDR3: TGTGCCAGCAGCTTGGCTCGCTTAGCGACATTCAATGAGCAGTTCTTC.

The chain joins TRBV12-3 or TRBV12-4 to TRBJ1-6; possibly TRBD1 for D (6 bases). V lost 3 bases and J lost 7, with 10 bases in between. CDR3 length equals 14 residues. Here the CDR3 DNA reads TGTGCCAGCAGTTTGAGGGGGACCAATTCACCCCTCCACTTT. This encodes CASSLRGTNSPLHF.

This clonotype has only a few counts. J is TRBJ2-5 and V is TRBV5-1, with 9 bases that match TRBD2. The J call is uncertain, as TRBJ2-1 better fits the DNA end. This CDR3 is built from 15 residues. CDR1 and CDR2 from the germline V gene are SGHRS and YFSETQ. As DNA, the CDR3 is TGCGCCAGCAGCTTGACTAGCGGGCCTCTAAATGAGCAGTTCTTC. This translates into CASSLTSGPLNEQFF.

In this sample, this clonotype turned up a few times. This rearrangement joins TRBV14 to TRBJ2-5; no clear D gene. This CDR3 has 14 residues. Germline CDR1 reads SGHDN; CDR2 reads FVKESK. Trimming cost V 5 bases and J 1 base, with 11 bases left between them. CDR3 nucleotide sequence: TGTGCCAGCAGCATCGGAGAAGTCCAAGAGACCCAGTACTTC. It codes for CASSIGEVQETQYF.

This clonotype came up a few times. The rearrangement uses TRBV4-1 and TRBJ2-7; TRBD1 aligns across 8 bases. CDR3 size: 16 residues. J was trimmed by 3 bases and V by 1 base; bases with no gene match: 8. CDR1 is MGHRA and CDR2 is YSYEKL in the germline V gene. The CDR3, as DNA: TGCGCCAGCAGCCAAGGAGAGGGACAGGTTAACTACGAGCAGTACTTC. This encodes CASSQGEGQVNYEQYF.

This clonotype has only a few counts. V gene TRBV5-1 combines with J gene TRBJ2-3, with 12 bases identical to TRBD2. V lost 4 bases, J lost 2 bases, and 5 bases stayed unmatched. From germline, CDR1 is SGHRS and CDR2 YFSETQ. This CDR3 contains 16 residues. The CDR3 DNA follows: TGCGCCAGCAGCGTCCGACTAGCGGGGGCCACAGATACGCAGTATTTT. Its translation: CASSVRLAGATDTQYF.

The chain employs TRBV29-1 and TRBJ2-7, with D tentatively TRBD2 (6 bases). The germline gives CDR1 SQVTM, CDR2 ANQGSEA. The CDR3 runs to 14 residues. V lost 3 bases and J 0 bases, leaving 12 bases between the germline ends. The CDR3 is CSVDAGKSSYEQYF. CDR3 sequence (DNA): TGCAGCGTTGACGCGGGAAAGAGCTCCTACGAGCAGTACTTC.

The V gene is TRBV5-1, the J gene TRBJ2-5, with D perhaps TRBD2 (6 bases). The J call may be wrong; the DNA end is better matched by TRBJ2-7. The V gene's germline CDR1 is SGHRS and CDR2 YFSETQ. The CDR3 is 14 amino acids. The CDR3 region is CASSLDYSSYEQYF. CDR3 nucleotide sequence: TGCGCCAGCAGCCTGGACTACAGCTCCTACGAGCAGTACTTC.

This clonotype came up a few times. J is TRBJ1-1 and V is TRBV14; TRBD1 is a possible D gene (6 bases). Germline V CDR1 and CDR2: SGHDN, FVKESK. CDR3 length equals 16 residues. V lost 8 bases and J 0 bases, leaving 19 bases between the germline ends. CDR3: CASPAGRGAMNTEAFF. The CDR3 nucleotides are TGTGCCAGCCCGGCGGGGCGGGGGGCCATGAACACTGAAGCTTTCTTT.

This chain links TRBV5-1 with TRBJ2-1; 10 bases agree with TRBD2. CDR1 is SGHRS and CDR2 is YFSETQ in the germline V gene. The CDR3 sequence is 16 residues long. Trimming took 4 bases from V and 1 from J; bases not matched to a gene: 5. The chain's CDR3 is CASSIGLAESYNEQFF. CDR3 DNA sequence: TGCGCCAGCAGCATCGGACTAGCGGAATCCTACAATGAGCAGTTCTTC.

This chain joins TRBV20-1 and TRBJ2-5; no definite D call. The end of the DNA is better explained by TRBJ2-1, so the J call may be wrong. This CDR3 contains 15 residues. The V gene's germline CDR1 is DFQATT and CDR2 SNEGSKA (reference sequence). This chain's CDR3 is CSARDRSETVDEQFF. In nucleotides, the CDR3 is TGCAGTGCTAGAGATCGGTCAGAGACCGTCGATGAGCAGTTCTTC.

This chain uses TRBV4-2 with TRBJ2-4; 9 bases map to TRBD1. CDR3 length: 17 residues. V was clipped by 0 bases and J by 8 bases; unmatched bases: 11. Looked up from germline, CDR1 is LGHNA and CDR2 is YNFKEQ. For the CDR3, the DNA is TGTGCCAGCAGCCAAGATCGGGACAGGGTCCTTGGGGACATTCAGTACTTC. Protein product: CASSQDRDRVLGDIQYF.

CDR3 sequence reads: CSAMDRVSGDTEAFF. DNA of the CDR3: TGCAGTGCTATGGACAGGGTATCGGGCGACACTGAAGCTTTCTTT. The chain links TRBV20-1 to TRBJ1-1; 8 positions agree with TRBD1. The junction had 10 bases not matched to a gene; V was cut back by 4 bases and J by 3 bases. This CDR3 is 15 amino acids long. In germline, CDR1 is DFQATT, CDR2 SNEGSKA (reference sequence).

This clonotype was observed a handful of times. J is TRBJ2-7 and V is TRBV6-5; D unresolved. Germline CDR1 is MNHEY and CDR2 is SVGAGI. This CDR3 has 13 amino acids. V was clipped by 2 bases and J by 3 bases, with 8 bases between them. In nucleotides, the CDR3 is TGTGCCAGCAGTTACGACATCGACTACGAGCAGTACTTC. It translates to CASSYDIDYEQYF.

The rearrangement joins TRBV21-1 to TRBJ2-5; the table's D gene call, TRBD2, was not cross checked with the DNA. TRBV21-1 is termed a pseudogene. This CDR3 has 17 residues. Here the CDR3 DNA reads TGTGCCAGCAGCACGCTCGGACTAGCGGGGAAACAAGAGACCCAGTACTTC. Its protein is CASSTLGLAGKQETQYF.

This clonotype was picked up a small number of times. The chain uses TRBV15 and TRBJ2-5; the match to TRBD2 covers 7 bases. The better agreement between TRBJ2-1 and the DNA end casts doubt on the J call. This CDR3 contains 18 residues. Germline V gives CDR1 LNHNV, CDR2 YYDKDF (reference sequence). The CDR3 loop reads CATSKRWGAGKASNEQFF. CDR3 in DNA: TGTGCCACCAGCAAGCGTTGGGGAGCGGGAAAGGCGAGCAATGAGCAGTTCTTC.

This chain links TRBV7-3 with TRBJ1-1; no clear D gene. The germline V gene encodes CDR1 SGHTA and CDR2 FQGTGA. V was clipped by 3 bases and J by 2 bases, with 7 bases between them. CDR3 length: 13 amino acids. CDR3 bases: TGTGCCAGCAGCTTTAACACCAACACTGAAGCTTTCTTT. Its translation is CASSFNTNTEAFF.

In its sample, this clonotype was seen a few times. The genes are TRBV28 and TRBJ2-5; 8 bases line up with TRBD2. The better agreement between TRBJ2-7 and the DNA end casts doubt on the J call. Germline assignment: CDR1 MDHEN and CDR2 SYDVKM. This CDR3 is built from 15 residues. CDR3 sequence reads: CASSDPGLGSYEQYF. The DNA for the CDR3 is TGTGCCAGCAGTGACCCGGGACTAGGCTCCTACGAGCAGTACTTC.

In this sample, this clonotype turned up many times. The V gene is TRBV20-1, the J gene TRBJ2-5; D ambiguous. The CDR3 spans 11 residues. Trimming took 6 bases from V and 2 from J, leaving 7 bases between them. Germline CDR1 and CDR2: DFQATT and SNEGSKA (reference sequence). The DNA of the CDR3 is TGCAGTGCCCTCAGTCAAGAGACCCAGTACTTC. It is translated as CSALSQETQYF.

This clonotype was counted a few times. This rearrangement joins TRBV12-3 or TRBV12-4 to TRBJ2-7, with TRBD1 matching over 12 bases. The CDR3 consists of 17 residues. The V segment lost 5 bases and the J segment 4 bases; nucleotides outside the gene matches: 12. CDR3 in DNA: TGTGCCAGCAGTCCACGTTCGGGACAGGGGGCGGTGTACGAGCAGTACTTC. The encoded protein is CASSPRSGQGAVYEQYF.

This clonotype has more than one count but fewer than ten. The gene calls are TRBV7-2 and TRBJ2-5; the match to TRBD2 covers 7 bases. Matching the DNA end better, TRBJ2-7 makes the J call doubtful. The V gene's germline CDR1 is SGHTA and CDR2 FQGNSA. The CDR3 is 17 residues long. CDR3 DNA sequence: TGTGCCAGCACCCCGTCCCGGGACGGCGGGGGCTCCTACGAGCAGTACTTC. It encodes CASTPSRDGGGSYEQYF.

This clonotype was counted a few times. The CDR3 region has the DNA TGTGCCAGCAGCATTTTAGCGGGAGGTCGAGAGACCCAGTACTTC. Protein: CASSILAGGRETQYF. The V gene is TRBV5-6, the J gene TRBJ2-5; 10 bases are a match to TRBD2. The CDR3 is 15 amino acids. The trim removed 4 bases at V and 4 bases at J, leaving 7 bases unmatched. In germline, CDR1 is SGHDT, CDR2 YYEEEE.

The rearrangement joins TRBV29-1 to TRBJ1-1, with a tentative D call TRBD1 (5 bases). Trimming took off 7 bases at V and 5 bases at J, with 17 bases between the two ends. Germline CDR1 SQVTM, CDR2 ANQGSEA. This CDR3 is 13 amino acids long. This CDR3 reads CSAASGDRTEAFF. CDR3 nucleotide sequence: TGCAGCGCCGCCTCGGGGGATCGGACTGAAGCTTTCTTT.

The chain recombines TRBV6-6 with TRBJ2-5; TRBD2 might be the D (6 bases). Gene TRBJ2-7 matches the end of the DNA better, so the J call may be wrong. The CDR3 totals 14 residues. CDR1 is MNHNY, CDR2 SVGAGI, per germline (reference sequence). The CDR3 sequence: CAASSRRGAYEQYF. The CDR3 nucleotides are TGTGCCGCCAGCTCACGGCGGGGAGCCTACGAGCAGTACTTC.

V usage is TRBV19 and J usage is TRBJ1-2; D possibly corresponds to TRBD1 (5 bases). Germline V gene sequence: CDR1 LNHDA, CDR2 SQIVND (reference sequence). The CDR3 has 13 residues. Trimming stripped 9 bases from V and 0 bases from J, with 11 bases between. CDR3 DNA: TGTGCCAGCCGGGACGGCTCTAACTATGGCTACACCTTC. It is translated as CASRDGSNYGYTF.

The chain links TRBV28 to TRBJ2-5; 10 positions agree with TRBD2. The DNA end is a closer match to TRBJ2-1, so the J assignment may be wrong. This CDR3 region has 17 residues. The germline CDR1 and CDR2 sequences are MDHEN and SYDVKM. In DNA form, the CDR3 reads TGTGCCAGCAGTTCCGTCAAGCGGGGGGGCGGGTACAATGAGCAGTTCTTC. Translation: CASSSVKRGGGYNEQFF.

Regarding this clonotype: A read error may produce the germline difference seen at one junction end. This chain uses TRBV25-1 with TRBJ1-4, with D perhaps matching TRBD1 (6 bases). Germline V gene data show CDR1 as MGHDK and CDR2 as SYGVNS. The CDR3 length is 15 residues. CDR3 amino acids: CASSKYRVGEEKLFF. CDR3 nucleotide sequence: TGTGCCAGCAGTAAATACAGGGTCGGGGAAGAAAAACTGTTTTTT.

For this clonotype: One end of the junction fails to match germline, which may point to a read error. V and J are TRBV6-5 and TRBJ1-2, with 8 bases lining up with TRBD1. The germline CDR1 and CDR2 sequences are MNHEY and SVGAGI. The length of the CDR3 is 14 residues. CDR3 residues: CASSYNTQGAGYTF. CDR3 in DNA: TGCGCCAGCAGTTACAATACGCAGGGGGCAGGCTACACCTTC.